A selection of T cell receptor beta chains follows, all from one sample in a study of blood T cells in healthy people across ages. Via MiXCR, TCRdb re-called the 5' RACE reads, giving one row per CDR3 protein. The sample includes 870,000 or so distinct CDR3 sequences, around 26% of them seen just once. Sequenced: blood. Receptors were obtained from an elderly woman in good health. Both conserved end residues are part of each CDR3. For some rows the clone size is stated as once, few or many, or as a class when expanded; others skip it.

clone_size j_call v_call cdr3_aa
many TRBJ2-7 TRBV6-2/TRBV6-3 CASSSPGTGWYEQYF
many TRBJ2-3 TRBV21-1 CASSRQDESTDTQYF
NA TRBJ1-6 TRBV28 CASSPAGDRVGSPLHF
NA TRBJ1-2 TRBV18 CASSQGKDYGYTF
NA TRBJ1-2 TRBV20-1 CSARGQGVTNGYTF
NA TRBJ2-2 TRBV4-3 CASSQEGGVTGELFF
few TRBJ1-5 TRBV20-1 CSARTDERGNQPQHF
once TRBJ2-7 TRBV30 CAWRLAGGPGEQYF
NA TRBJ2-2 TRBV6-1 CTSSRGTSGAIRGTGELFF
many TRBJ2-6 TRBV6-2/TRBV6-3 CASSPTGYGANVLTF
many TRBJ2-3 TRBV2 CASSPGTGSTDTQYF
many TRBJ2-1 TRBV5-6 CASSLPQGANEQFF
NA TRBJ2-6 TRBV6-1 CASSPTGTGVSGANVLTF
many TRBJ2-7 TRBV7-2 CASSFLKATSYEQYF
few TRBJ1-5 TRBV20-1 CNARTAGEGQPQHF
many TRBJ2-5 TRBV7-9 CASTGQGAVGRETQYF
NA TRBJ2-5 TRBV9 CASSGAGYQETQYF
few TRBJ1-4 TRBV5-1 CASSLARVANEKLFF
many TRBJ2-1 TRBV3-1 CASSQDGVTAEQFF
NA TRBJ2-7 TRBV5-1 CASSFAAGGAVGEQYF
many TRBJ1-5 TRBV7-4 CASSLDRYSNQPQHF
NA TRBJ2-3 TRBV12-3/TRBV12-4 CASSPLPGRADPNTDTQYF
NA NA TRBV9 CTSSVSKTSGGAVGETQYF
many TRBJ1-1 TRBV7-2 CASSLGSDTEAFF
NA TRBJ1-5 TRBV20-1 CSARAGTGGGNQPQHF
few TRBJ2-1 TRBV25-1 CASSLPGKGGDEQFF
many TRBJ2-3 TRBV6-1 CASREFIADTQYF
NA TRBJ1-6 TRBV3-1 CASSQDTAGRALHF
many TRBJ2-7 TRBV28 CASRSGGSSYEQYF
NA TRBJ1-4 TRBV7-2 CASSLSRTINEKLFF
NA TRBJ1-5 TRBV29-1 CSVEVAGQPQHF
few TRBJ1-5 TRBV10-3 CAISDVGNQPQHF
many TRBJ1-5 TRBV5-1 CASSVGQQRPYSNQPQHF
NA TRBJ2-5 TRBV5-4 CASSLEFGQLQETQYF
NA TRBJ1-1 TRBV18 CASSPGSLSTEAFF
few TRBJ2-3 TRBV5-8 CASSGTGGADTRYF
NA TRBJ2-3 TRBV12-3/TRBV12-4 CASRTLATSTDTQYF
NA TRBJ1-1 TRBV12-3/TRBV12-4 CASSLTGSAEAFF
many TRBJ2-3 TRBV12-3/TRBV12-4 CASRIGGGPDTQYF
many TRBJ1-2 TRBV5-5 CASSPGTARGYSRGYTF
NA TRBJ1-1 TRBV19 CASSIDKGRGTEAFF
NA TRBJ2-1 TRBV6-6 CASSRLAGWPDNEQFF
few TRBJ2-2 TRBV7-9 CASSLRPRSTGELFF
NA TRBJ2-1 TRBV24-1 CATSERGSTHEQFF
many TRBJ2-6 TRBV6-1 CASRLGGTVLSGANVLTF
few TRBJ2-1 TRBV20-1 CSATSADWTNEQFF
NA TRBJ1-5 TRBV10-1 CASSEVRSRPQHF
NA NA TRBV6-6 CASSGAFRSSYNEQYF
NA TRBJ1-6 TRBV7-9 CASSFGGTRTGNSPLHF
NA TRBJ2-2 TRBV29-1 CSVGTGTANTGELFF
once TRBJ2-3 TRBV12-3/TRBV12-4 CASRATGATDTQYF
many TRBJ2-7 TRBV6-2/TRBV6-3 CASSRRTEGEQYF
many TRBJ2-3 TRBV24-1 CATSAPGQKSTDTQYF
many TRBJ2-1 TRBV6-2/TRBV6-3 CASRRLAGGDEQFF
once TRBJ2-1 TRBV7-2 CASSWTLAGLYNEQFF